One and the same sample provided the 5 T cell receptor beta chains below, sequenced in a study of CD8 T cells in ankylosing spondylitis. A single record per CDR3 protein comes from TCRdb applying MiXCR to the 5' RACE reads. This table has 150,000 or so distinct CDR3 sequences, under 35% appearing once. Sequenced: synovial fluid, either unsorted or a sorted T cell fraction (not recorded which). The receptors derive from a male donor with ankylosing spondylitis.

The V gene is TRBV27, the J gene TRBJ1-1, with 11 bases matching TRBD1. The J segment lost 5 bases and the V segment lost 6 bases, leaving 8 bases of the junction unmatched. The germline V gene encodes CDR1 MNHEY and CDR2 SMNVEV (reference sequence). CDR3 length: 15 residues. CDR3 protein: CASRRPGTGGTEAFF. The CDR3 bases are TGTGCCAGCAGACGTCCCGGGACAGGGGGGACTGAAGCTTTCTTT.

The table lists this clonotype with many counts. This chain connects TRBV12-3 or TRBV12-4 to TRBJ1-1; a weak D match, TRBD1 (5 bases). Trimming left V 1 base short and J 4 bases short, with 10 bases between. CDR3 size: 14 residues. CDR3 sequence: CASSLGDSGTEAFF. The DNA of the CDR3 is TGTGCCAGCAGTTTAGGAGACAGTGGCACTGAAGCTTTCTTT.

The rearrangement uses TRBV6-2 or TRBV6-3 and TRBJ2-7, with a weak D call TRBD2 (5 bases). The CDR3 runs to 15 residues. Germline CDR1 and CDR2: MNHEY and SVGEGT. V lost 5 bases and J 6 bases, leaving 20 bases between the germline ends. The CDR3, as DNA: TGTGCCAGCAGTCGAAGTCGGGATCCGACTGCCGAGCAGTACTTC. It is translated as CASSRSRDPTAEQYF.

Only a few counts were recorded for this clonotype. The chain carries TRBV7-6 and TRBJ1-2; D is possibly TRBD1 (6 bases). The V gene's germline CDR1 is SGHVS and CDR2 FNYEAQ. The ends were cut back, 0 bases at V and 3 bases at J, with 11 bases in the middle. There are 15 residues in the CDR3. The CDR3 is CASSLAPGGHYGYTF. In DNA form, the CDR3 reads TGTGCCAGCAGCTTAGCGCCGGGGGGCCACTATGGCTACACCTTC.

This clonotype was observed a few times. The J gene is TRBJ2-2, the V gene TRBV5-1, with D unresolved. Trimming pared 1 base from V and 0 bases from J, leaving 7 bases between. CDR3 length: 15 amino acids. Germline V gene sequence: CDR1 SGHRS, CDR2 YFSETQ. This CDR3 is CASSLLLTNTGELFF. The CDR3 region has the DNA TGCGCCAGCAGCTTGCTATTGACGAACACCGGGGAGCTGTTTTTT.